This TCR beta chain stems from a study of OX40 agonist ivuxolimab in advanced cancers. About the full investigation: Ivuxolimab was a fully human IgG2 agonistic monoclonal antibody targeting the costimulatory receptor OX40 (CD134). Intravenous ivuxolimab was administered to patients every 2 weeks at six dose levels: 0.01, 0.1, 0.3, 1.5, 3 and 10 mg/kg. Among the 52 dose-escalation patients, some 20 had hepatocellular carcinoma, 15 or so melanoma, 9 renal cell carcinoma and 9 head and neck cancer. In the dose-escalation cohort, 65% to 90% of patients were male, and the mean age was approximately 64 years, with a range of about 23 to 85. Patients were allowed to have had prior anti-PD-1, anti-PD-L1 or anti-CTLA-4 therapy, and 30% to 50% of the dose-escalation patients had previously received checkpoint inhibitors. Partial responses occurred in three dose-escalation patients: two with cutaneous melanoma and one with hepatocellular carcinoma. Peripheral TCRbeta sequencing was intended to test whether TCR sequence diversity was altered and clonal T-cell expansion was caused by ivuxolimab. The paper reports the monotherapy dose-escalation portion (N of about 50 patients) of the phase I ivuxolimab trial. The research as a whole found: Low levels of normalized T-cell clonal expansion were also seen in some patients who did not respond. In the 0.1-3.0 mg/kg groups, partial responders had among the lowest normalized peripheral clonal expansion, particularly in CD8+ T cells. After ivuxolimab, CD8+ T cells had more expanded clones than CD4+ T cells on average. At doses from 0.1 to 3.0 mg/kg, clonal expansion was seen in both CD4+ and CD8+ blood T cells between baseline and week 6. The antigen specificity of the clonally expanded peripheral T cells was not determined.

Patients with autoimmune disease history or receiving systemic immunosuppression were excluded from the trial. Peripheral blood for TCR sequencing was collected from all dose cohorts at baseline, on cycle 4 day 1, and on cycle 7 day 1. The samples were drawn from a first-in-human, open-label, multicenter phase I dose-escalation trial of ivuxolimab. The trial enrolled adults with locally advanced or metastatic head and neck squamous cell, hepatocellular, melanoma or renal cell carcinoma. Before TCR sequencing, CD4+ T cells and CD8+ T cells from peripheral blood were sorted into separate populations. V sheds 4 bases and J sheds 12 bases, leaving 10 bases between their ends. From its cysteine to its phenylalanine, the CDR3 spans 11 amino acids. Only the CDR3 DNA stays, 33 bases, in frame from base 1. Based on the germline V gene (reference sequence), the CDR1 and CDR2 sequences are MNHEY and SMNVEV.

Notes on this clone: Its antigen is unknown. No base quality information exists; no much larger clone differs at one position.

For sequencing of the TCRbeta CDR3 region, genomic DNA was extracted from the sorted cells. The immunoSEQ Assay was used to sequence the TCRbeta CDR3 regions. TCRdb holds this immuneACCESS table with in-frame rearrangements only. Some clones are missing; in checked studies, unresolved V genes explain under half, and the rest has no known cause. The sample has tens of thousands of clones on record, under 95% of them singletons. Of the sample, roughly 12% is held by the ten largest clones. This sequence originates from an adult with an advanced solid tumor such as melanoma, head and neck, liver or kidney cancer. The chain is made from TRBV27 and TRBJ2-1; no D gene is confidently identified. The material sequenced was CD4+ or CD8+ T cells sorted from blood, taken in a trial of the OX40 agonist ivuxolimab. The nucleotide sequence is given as TGTGCCAGCAGTTCGGTTTTGGGGCAGTTCTTC. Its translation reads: CASSSVLGQFF.